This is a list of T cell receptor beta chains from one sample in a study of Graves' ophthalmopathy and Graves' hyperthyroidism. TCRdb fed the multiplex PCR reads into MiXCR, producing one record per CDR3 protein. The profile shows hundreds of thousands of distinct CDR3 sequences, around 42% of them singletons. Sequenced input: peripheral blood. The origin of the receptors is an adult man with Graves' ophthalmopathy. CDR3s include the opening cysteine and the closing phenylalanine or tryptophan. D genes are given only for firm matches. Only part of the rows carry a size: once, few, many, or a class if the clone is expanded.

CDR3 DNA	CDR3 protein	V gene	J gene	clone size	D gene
TGCAGTGCTAGAGGGCCGAGCGGGGGGGCCCCAGTCCAGTACTTC	CSARGPSGGAPVQYF	TRBV20-1	TRBJ2-5	few	TRBD2
TGTGCCATCAGTGGAGGGCAGGGCCTATACGAGCAGTACTTC	CAISGGQGLYEQYF	TRBV10-3	TRBJ2-7	NA	NA
TGTGCCAGCAGCCAATGGGGGGAGGGCTACACCTTC	CASSQWGEGYTF	TRBV12-3/TRBV12-4	TRBJ1-2	NA	NA
TGTGCCAGCAGTTTTGGGGCCGGCGGGAGTAGGATGCAGTACTTC	CASSFGAGGSRMQYF	TRBV7-9	TRBJ2-7	NA	TRBD2
TGTGCCAGCAGCCCCCGCCTAATCCTGCGTGCCTACGAGCAGTACTTC	CASSPRLILRAYEQYF	TRBV7-2	TRBJ2-7	many	NA
TGTGCCAGTAGTACTGTCGGATACTACGAGCAGTACTTC	CASSTVGYYEQYF	TRBV19	TRBJ2-7	few	NA
TGTGCCAGCAGTCCCGGGACGAACACTGAAGCTTTCTTT	CASSPGTNTEAFF	TRBV12-3/TRBV12-4	TRBJ1-1	NA	NA
TGCAGTGCTAGAGTTTCAGGACAGGGCCACAAGCAGTACTTC	CSARVSGQGHKQYF	TRBV20-1	TRBJ2-7	once	TRBD1
TGCGCCAGCAATGAGTCGGCAGGGGGCGGGAACACTGAAGCTTTCTTT	CASNESAGGGNTEAFF	TRBV10-2	TRBJ1-1	few	TRBD1
TGTGCCAGCAGCTTCATGGTCGACTCCTACGAGCAGTACTTC	CASSFMVDSYEQYF	TRBV7-8	TRBJ2-7	NA	NA
TGTGCCAGCAGTTACTCGACAGGATCTAATGAAAAACTGTTTTTT	CASSYSTGSNEKLFF	TRBV6-5	TRBJ1-4	NA	NA
TGCAGTGCACCGGGACGGCAGATTAATAGCAATCAGCCCCAGCATTTT	CSAPGRQINSNQPQHF	TRBV20-1	TRBJ1-5	many	NA
TGTGCCAGCAGTTACTCATGGGAGCAGCCCCAGCATTTT	CASSYSWEQPQHF	TRBV6-5	TRBJ1-5	once	NA
TGCGCCAGCAGCGCCGTACTCACCGGGGAGCTGTTTTTT	CASSAVLTGELFF	TRBV10-1	TRBJ2-2	NA	NA
TGCAGTGCTAAGGGTGTCGGGGAGCTGTTTTTT	CSAKGVGELFF	TRBV20-1	TRBJ2-2	NA	NA
TGTGCCAGCAGTTCCTACAGGGGGAGATCGGCTGAAGCTTTCTTT	CASSSYRGRSAEAFF	TRBV12-3/TRBV12-4	TRBJ1-1	few	TRBD1
TGCGCCAGCAGCTTCCTGCCGGGACAGGAGTACGAGCAGTACTTC	CASSFLPGQEYEQYF	TRBV5-1	TRBJ2-7	few	TRBD1
TGTGCCAGCAGTTCCTCTGGGGACGACTATGGCTACACCTTC	CASSSSGDDYGYTF	TRBV12-3/TRBV12-4	TRBJ1-2	NA	NA
TGTGCCAGCATGGGTACCTTCTATGGCTACACCTTC	CASMGTFYGYTF	TRBV25-1	TRBJ1-2	NA	NA
TGCAGCGTTGATCCAGGGAGATCTGAAGCTTTCTTT	CSVDPGRSEAFF	TRBV29-1	TRBJ1-1	NA	NA
TGTGCCAGCAGCCAAGATCGGACAGGGGTCACTGAAGCTTTCTTT	CASSQDRTGVTEAFF	TRBV4-2	TRBJ1-1	NA	TRBD1
TGTGCCAGCAGCCACCCGGGGGGAGGAGCTGAAGCTTTC	CASSHPGGGAEAF	TRBV7-8	TRBJ1-2	NA	NA
TGTGCCAGCAGCACGGGAAGGTCCAGCTCCTACGAGCAGTACTTC	CASSTGRSSSYEQYF	TRBV5-4	TRBJ2-7	NA	NA
TGCAGTGCTAGAGACCTAAATAGCAATCAGCCCCAGCATTTT	CSARDLNSNQPQHF	TRBV20-1	TRBJ1-5	NA	NA
TGTGCCACCAGCTTTAGCGGGGGGTACACCGGGGAGCTGTTTTTT	CATSFSGGYTGELFF	TRBV15	TRBJ2-2	few	TRBD2
TGCAGTGCTAGAGATCCCCGGGGGCGCACAGATACGCAGTATTTT	CSARDPRGRTDTQYF	TRBV20-1	TRBJ2-3	once	NA
TGCAGCGTTGAAGATATGGGGGACGATATCACAGATACGCAGTATTTT	CSVEDMGDDITDTQYF	TRBV29-1	TRBJ2-3	NA	NA
TGTGCCAGCCTTAAAATACAGGCAGGGGGACTCTCCTACGAGCAGTACTTC	CASLKIQAGGLSYEQYF	TRBV5-8	TRBJ2-7	once	NA
TGCAGCGTTGTTCGGGACAGTTCCTACGAGCAGTACTTC	CSVVRDSSYEQYF	TRBV29-1	TRBJ2-7	many	TRBD1
TGCAGCGTGGCACAGGGGGCGGTCGAGCAGTACTTC	CSVAQGAVEQYF	TRBV29-1	TRBJ2-7	few	TRBD1
TGTGCCAGCAGCCCAAAAGTGGGGACAGACTCCTACGAGCAGTACTTC	CASSPKVGTDSYEQYF	TRBV7-8	TRBJ2-7	NA	TRBD1
TGTGCCAGCAGCTTAGTCCAATGGAGCTACGAGCAGTACTTC	CASSLVQWSYEQYF	TRBV7-9	TRBJ2-7	NA	NA
TGCAGTGCTGCTCCCGGGGGTAGTGAAAAACTGTTTTTT	CSAAPGGSEKLFF	TRBV20-1	TRBJ1-4	NA	NA
TGTGCCACATTGGACACAGCGGGGGTCAATGAGCAGTTCTTC	CATLDTAGVNEQFF	TRBV10-3	TRBJ2-1	NA	TRBD2
TGCAGCGTTGTGAGGGTGGCAGGCGAGAGCTACACCTTC	CSVVRVAGESYTF	TRBV29-1	TRBJ1-2	NA	NA
TGTGCCAGCAGTTTAATGTGGGGGGGAGGGAACACTGAAGCTTTCTTT	CASSLMWGGGNTEAFF	TRBV12-3/TRBV12-4	TRBJ1-1	NA	NA
TGCAGTGCGACCAGCGGGGGGGCCTCAGGGACCCAGTACTTC	CSATSGGASGTQYF	TRBV20-1	TRBJ2-5	NA	TRBD2
TGTGCCAGCAGCCCAGACAGGGCCCCCCTCCACTTT	CASSPDRAPLHF	TRBV3-1	TRBJ1-6	NA	TRBD1
TGTGCCAGCAGCTTAGAGGCTGGGGACGAGCAGTACTTC	CASSLEAGDEQYF	TRBV13	TRBJ2-7	NA	NA